These T cell receptor beta chains were read from a single sample in a study of cytomegalovirus exposure and HLA in healthy donors. TCRdb's copy holds only in-frame clones and misses some; the assay was immunoSEQ multiplex PCR. The data hold around 190,000 clones, with less than 80% observed a single time. Input material: PBMCs. The source is a woman in her thirties or forties in good health and CMV-seronegative. CDR3s include the opening cysteine and the closing phenylalanine or tryptophan. The D gene is left open where the match is weak. Size tells how often a clone was seen (once, few, many) or the class of an expanded clone, and some rows leave it out.

clone_size,v_call,j_call,d_call,cdr3_aa,cdr3_nt
.,TRBV7-2,TRBJ2-7,.,CASSLGAPFEQYF,TGTGCCAGCAGCTTAGGGGCGCCTTTTGAGCAGTACTTC
.,TRBV7-3,TRBJ2-7,TRBD1,CASSAGTGSYEQYF,TGTGCCAGCAGCGCCGGGACAGGGTCGTACGAGCAGTACTTC
.,TRBV5-1,TRBJ1-2,TRBD1,CASSLEADRGGGYTF,TGCGCCAGCAGCTTGGAAGCGGACAGGGGTGGGGGCTACACCTTC
.,TRBV14,TRBJ2-7,.,CASSFGGIIYEQYF,TGTGCCAGCAGTTTCGGGGGAATTATATACGAGCAGTACTTC
.,TRBV2,TRBJ1-4,TRBD1,CASSEGRGFGTANEKLFF,TGTGCCAGCAGTGAAGGTCGCGGGTTCGGGACAGCTAATGAAAAACTGTTTTTT
.,TRBV18,TRBJ2-7,.,CASSPPSSSYEQYF,TGTGCCAGCTCACCACCGTCCTCTTCCTACGAGCAGTACTTC
.,TRBV28,TRBJ1-2,TRBD1,CASRNDRGIGYTF,TGTGCCAGCAGAAACGACAGGGGAATTGGCTACACCTTC
.,TRBV10-1,TRBJ1-2,.,CASSEQGNRYGYTF,TGCGCCAGCAGTGAACAGGGAAACCGCTATGGCTACACCTTC
few,TRBV11-3,TRBJ1-1,.,CASSPRNTEAFF,TGTGCCAGCAGCCCCAGGAACACTGAAGCTTTCTTT
once,TRBV19,TRBJ1-1,.,CASTKLEAGDTEAFF,TGTGCCAGTACCAAATTGGAGGCAGGAGACACTGAAGCTTTCTTT
.,TRBV11-3,TRBJ2-5,TRBD2,CASSLGGLARETQYF,TGTGCCAGCAGCTTAGGTGGACTAGCGAGAGAGACCCAGTACTTC
.,TRBV19,TRBJ2-1,TRBD1,CASSPPGQAGEGFF,TGTGCCAGTAGTCCTCCGGGACAGGCAGGTGAAGGTTTCTTC
.,TRBV5-1,TRBJ1-4,.,CASSLEGHPNEKLFF,TGCGCCAGCAGCTTGGAGGGACACCCTAATGAAAAACTGTTTTTT
.,TRBV27,TRBJ2-6,.,CASSFSGANVLTF,TGTGCCAGCAGTTTCTCCGGGGCCAACGTCCTGACTTTC
.,TRBV5-6,TRBJ2-1,.,CASSLYRTEAYNEQFF,TGTGCCAGCAGCTTGTATCGGACAGAGGCTTACAATGAGCAGTTCTTC
few,TRBV4-1,TRBJ2-4,.,CASSQSAGLGIQYF,TGCGCCAGCAGCCAATCTGCAGGGCTGGGCATTCAGTACTTC
.,TRBV27,TRBJ1-2,TRBD1,CASSSWTGTAYGYTF,TGTGCCAGCAGTTCCTGGACAGGGACGGCCTATGGCTACACCTTC
once,TRBV19,TRBJ2-7,TRBD2,CASSSGTSNDEQYF,TGTGCCAGCTCTTCCGGGACTAGTAATGACGAGCAGTACTTC
.,TRBV11-2,TRBJ1-2,TRBD1,CASSPRTGTDNYGYTF,TGTGCCAGCAGCCCACGAACGGGGACAGATAACTATGGCTACACCTTC
.,TRBV4-1,TRBJ2-7,.,CASSLFFGQSISYEQYF,TGCGCCAGCAGCCTTTTCTTTGGCCAGTCCATCTCCTACGAGCAGTACTTC
.,TRBV19,TRBJ2-5,.,CAQSLTQYF,TGTGCCCAGTCTCTGACCCAGTACTTC
.,TRBV7-2,TRBJ1-5,.,CASSLRRDSNQPQHF,TGTGCCAGCAGCTTACGCAGGGATAGCAATCAGCCCCAGCATTTT
.,TRBV6-5,TRBJ1-3,.,CASSLQTGPSGNTIYF,TGTGCCAGCAGTTTGCAAACAGGGCCCTCTGGAAACACCATATATTTT
.,TRBV6-5,TRBJ2-2,TRBD2,CASRGLAGATGELFF,TGTGCCAGCAGAGGACTAGCGGGTGCCACCGGGGAGCTGTTTTTT
.,TRBV6-1,TRBJ2-7,.,CASQETGFGTYEQYF,TGTGCCAGCCAGGAGACAGGTTTTGGGACCTACGAGCAGTACTTC
.,TRBV5-1,TRBJ1-1,TRBD1,CVSSLAGGGGTEAFF,TGCGTCAGCAGCTTGGCAGGGGGCGGGGGCACTGAAGCTTTCTTT
.,TRBV7-3,TRBJ2-3,.,CASSLTGADTQYF,TGTGCCAGCAGCTTAACAGGGGCAGATACGCAGTATTTT
once,TRBV6-4,TRBJ1-4,TRBD1,CASRAVQGGKLFF,TGTGCCAGCAGGGCCGTACAGGGGGGAAAACTGTTTTTT
few,TRBV7-2,TRBJ1-1,TRBD1,CASRIQGANTEAFF,TGTGCCAGCAGAATACAGGGGGCGAACACTGAAGCTTTCTTT
once,TRBV4-2,TRBJ2-1,TRBD2,CATRLAGGREQFF,TGTGCCACCCGGCTAGCGGGGGGGCGTGAGCAGTTCTTC
.,TRBV6-6,TRBJ1-5,TRBD1,CASSYQGQSRHF,TGTGCCAGCAGTTACCAGGGACAGAGCCGGCATTTT
.,TRBV18,TRBJ2-5,TRBD2,CASSPLGLAGMNGGETQYF,TGTGCCAGCTCACCACTGGGACTAGCGGGAATGAACGGAGGAGAGACCCAGTACTTC
once,TRBV9,TRBJ1-3,TRBD1,CASSITGGEDHGNTIYF,TGTGCCAGCAGCATCACAGGGGGCGAGGATCATGGAAACACCATATATTTT
.,TRBV10-2,TRBJ2-7,.,CATSLSYEQYF,TGCGCCACCTCCCTCTCCTACGAGCAGTACTTC
.,TRBV10-1,TRBJ1-6,.,CASSDTGTPLSPLHF,TGCGCCAGCAGTGATACCGGGACACCGTTGTCACCCCTCCACTTT
.,TRBV4-1,TRBJ2-2,TRBD2,CASSLASGGAPGELFF,TGCGCCAGCAGCCTTGCTAGCGGGGGGGCCCCCGGGGAGCTGTTTTTT
.,TRBV18,TRBJ1-3,TRBD1,CASSSGTVPTIYF,TGTGCCAGCTCATCGGGGACAGTCCCCACCATATATTTT
once,TRBV25-1,TRBJ2-2,.,CASSEYSGLTGELFF,TGTGCCAGCAGTGAATACTCAGGCCTCACCGGGGAGCTGTTTTTT
.,TRBV2,TRBJ2-5,.,CASRGGRAETQYF,TGTGCCAGTAGAGGGGGTAGAGCAGAGACCCAGTACTTC
.,TRBV9,TRBJ1-4,.,CASSVGVERRWGEKLFF,TGTGCCAGCAGCGTAGGAGTTGAAAGGAGGTGGGGAGAAAAACTGTTTTTT
.,TRBV6-1,TRBJ2-1,TRBD2,CASSETSGSSYNEQFF,TGTGCCAGCAGTGAGACTAGCGGGAGTTCCTACAATGAGCAGTTCTTC
.,TRBV5-6,TRBJ2-7,.,CASSLGGVGEQYF,TGTGCCAGCAGCTTGGGGGGAGTTGGGGAGCAGTACTTC
.,TRBV21-1,TRBJ2-7,.,CASSNLGTGPQNYEQYF,TGTGCCAGCAGCAATTTGGGGACAGGGCCCCAGAACTACGAGCAGTACTTC
once,TRBV9,TRBJ2-4,.,CASSVGGTGNIQYF,TGTGCCAGCAGCGTAGGTGGGACTGGGAACATTCAGTACTTC
.,TRBV14,TRBJ2-1,TRBD2,CASSQPRGVCEQFF,TGTGCCAGCAGCCAACCCCGGGGGGTTTGTGAGCAGTTCTTC
few,TRBV6-5,TRBJ1-5,.,CASREGPSNQPQHF,TGTGCCAGCCGGGAGGGTCCGAGCAATCAGCCCCAGCATTTT